This T cell receptor (beta chain) originates from a study of Tregs in tolerant kidney transplant recipients. Some clones are missing from TCRdb's copy, which holds only in-frame ones; the method was immunoSEQ multiplex PCR. The data contain about 110,000 clones, around 90% of them singletons. The source was CD4+ T cells from blood, collected before the transplant. The sequence derives from a human donor who received a combined kidney and bone marrow transplant.

The CDR3 protein is CASSAGQAHQPQHF. The CDR3 DNA reads as TGTGCCAGCAGTGCGGGACAGGCACATCAGCCCCAGCATTTT. The chain carries TRBV6-6 and TRBJ1-5; 8 nucleotides match TRBD1. CDR1 and CDR2 from the germline V gene are MNHNY and SVGAGI (reference sequence). CDR3 length equals 14 residues. V shed 5 bases and J 5 bases; nucleotides not matched to a gene: 5.